The 24 T cell receptor beta chains presented below share a single source sample, sequenced in a study of T cells after yellow fever vaccination (dated by TCRdb to about 2019). The library was made by 5' RACE. Data came from an Illumina HiSeq 2500. The raw public reads went through TCRdb reprocessing: fastp at Q25, MiXCR clone calling, in-frame beta chains kept. CDR3 protein sequences are deduplicated, and each keeps its most common genes and DNA. This sample holds about 63,000 distinct CDR3 sequences; 7.4% were observed only once. The ten top clones hold 35% to 40% of the sample. The treatment or condition tag for this specimen amounts to: live attenuated yellow fever vaccine strain. This specimen consisted of CD8+ T cells sorted from PBMCs, obtained 15 days after the yellow fever booster vaccination. These receptors were obtained from a man younger than 40 who received the YFV17D yellow fever vaccine.

This clonotype was observed a single time. The chain combines TRBV4-3 with TRBJ2-1; maybe TRBD2 (5 bases). This CDR3 contains 13 residues. With 0 bases removed from V and 9 bases from J, the gap between germline ends came to 9 bases. Germline V gene data show CDR1 as LGHNA and CDR2 as YSLEER. The CDR3 DNA reads TGCGCCAGCAGCCAAGATGTCACTAGTGAGCAGTTCTTC. This codes for CASSQDVTSEQFF.

This clonotype came up many times. The rearrangement links TRBV12-3 or TRBV12-4 to TRBJ2-3; possibly TRBD1 or TRBD2 for D (5 bases each). V was shortened by 6 bases and J by 5 bases, with 21 bases between the two germline ends. CDR3 length: 16 residues. The DNA for the CDR3 is TGTGCCAGCAGCCCCAGGGAACTCACCCGGGGAGATACGCAGTATTTT. Translation gives CASSPRELTRGDTQYF.

This clonotype was observed many times. This sequence joins TRBV6-1 and TRBJ1-5, with TRBD1 matching 9 bases. The CDR3 has 15 amino acids. V was pared by 6 bases and J by 2 bases, with 5 bases of the junction left unmatched. Germline assignment: CDR1 MNHNS and CDR2 SASEGT. The DNA of the CDR3 is TGTGCCAGCAGCGACAGGGGGTCAGGCAATCAGCCCCAGCATTTT. As protein: CASSDRGSGNQPQHF.

This clonotype was recorded many times. This chain connects TRBV28 to TRBJ2-7; D may correspond to TRBD1 or TRBD2 (5 bases each). V dropped 6 bases and J dropped 4 bases, with 19 bases sitting between them. The CDR3 contains 15 residues. Looked up from germline, CDR1 is MDHEN and CDR2 is SYDVKM. In DNA, the CDR3 is TGTGCCAGCAGCCCTGGGACGGCCTCGGGGTACGAGCAGTACTTC. This sequence encodes CASSPGTASGYEQYF.

This clonotype showed up many times. The V and J genes are TRBV6-2 or TRBV6-3 and TRBJ2-7; D gene ambiguous. This CDR3 spans 11 amino acids. CDR1 MNHEY and CDR2 SVGEGT come from the germline V gene. Between the trimmed V and J ends, which lost 5 bases and 2 bases, there was a span of 4 bases. In DNA, the CDR3 is TGTGCCAGCAGTGTAACCTACGAGCAGTACTTC. The encoded protein is CASSVTYEQYF.

There are many counts of this clonotype. The chain uses TRBV5-1 and TRBJ2-7; D possibly corresponds to TRBD1 (6 bases). Trimming shortened V by 2 bases and J by 4 bases, and 10 bases separated the two germline ends. CDR3 length equals 13 residues. The germline V gene encodes CDR1 SGHRS and CDR2 YFSETQ. The CDR3 is CASSFEQGYEQYF. CDR3 DNA sequence: TGCGCCAGCAGCTTCGAACAGGGTTACGAGCAGTACTTC.

This clonotype was seen many times. V and J are TRBV12-3 or TRBV12-4 and TRBJ2-1, with a tentative D call TRBD2 (6 bases). The CDR3 contains 18 residues. V lost 1 base to trimming and J lost 6 bases, with 22 bases between them. CDR3 amino acids: CASSLVLSVAATINEQFF. In DNA, the CDR3 is TGTGCCAGCAGTTTAGTATTAAGTGTAGCGGCTACTATCAATGAGCAGTTCTTC.

Many counts were recorded for this clonotype. The chain has TRBV7-3 and TRBJ2-3, with 9 bases lining up with TRBD2. V was pared by 2 bases and J by 6 bases, with 18 bases of the junction left unmatched. The length of the CDR3 is 19 residues. Germline lookup yields CDR1 SGHTA and CDR2 FQGTGA. CDR3 DNA sequence: TGTGCCAGCAGCTTAGGGCTTCCGCGCGGGAGGGCCACGCGGGATACGCAGTATTTT. Translated: CASSLGLPRGRATRDTQYF.

This clonotype was recorded at least ten times. The rearrangement links TRBV6-2 or TRBV6-3 to TRBJ2-1; a weak D match, TRBD2 (6 bases). Germline V gene sequence: CDR1 MNHEY, CDR2 SVGEGT. The germline V and J ends were trimmed by 1 base and 7 bases, with 14 bases remaining between them. This CDR3 is 15 amino acids long. CDR3 sequence: CASSYFVGGRNEQFF. DNA for the CDR3: TGTGCCAGCAGTTACTTTGTCGGGGGAAGGAATGAGCAGTTCTTC.

This clonotype occurred many times. This chain connects TRBV27 to TRBJ2-2, with 7 nucleotides matching TRBD1. Germline CDR1 is MNHEY and CDR2 is SMNVEV (reference sequence). The CDR3 has 15 residues. After removal of 7 bases from V and 6 bases from J, the junction contained 11 bases not matched to a gene. The CDR3 region has the DNA TGTGCCAGCACCAACGCTCCGACAGGGTCCGGGGAGCTGTTTTTT. Translated: CASTNAPTGSGELFF.

V is TRBV27 and J is TRBJ2-6; D is unclear. V lost 6 bases, J lost 3 bases, and 9 bases lay in between. CDR3 length: 14 amino acids. Germline CDR1 MNHEY, CDR2 SMNVEV (reference sequence). This CDR3 is CASRKVGGANVLTF. CDR3 coding DNA: TGTGCCAGCAGAAAGGTTGGTGGGGCCAACGTCCTGACTTTC.

The chain has TRBV28 and TRBJ2-3; D might be TRBD1 or TRBD2, each matching 5 bases. Germline-derived CDR1 and CDR2 are MDHEN and SYDVKM. Trimming shortened V by 5 bases and J by 2 bases, and 20 bases separated the two germline ends. The CDR3 runs to 17 residues. The CDR3 loop reads CASSVATVLSFTDTQYF. CDR3 sequence (DNA): TGTGCCAGCAGTGTAGCGACAGTACTATCCTTCACAGATACGCAGTATTTT.

In this sample, this clonotype turned up many times. The chain employs TRBV7-8 and TRBJ2-1; D ambiguous. V lost 1 base and J 9 bases, leaving 4 bases between the germline ends. Looked up from germline, CDR1 is SGHVS and CDR2 is FQNEAQ. The CDR3 length is 11 residues. The CDR3 DNA reads TGTGCCAGCAGCTTAGGGCCTGAGCAGTTCTTC. It encodes CASSLGPEQFF.

This clonotype was observed many times. The CDR3: CASSLVRHEQYF. CDR3 sequence (DNA): TGTGCCAGCAGCTTAGTTAGGCACGAGCAGTACTTC. The chain uses TRBV7-2 and TRBJ2-7; no firm D call. This CDR3 contains 12 residues. From germline, CDR1 is SGHTA and CDR2 FQGNSA. V was clipped by 1 base and J by 5 bases, with 6 bases between them.

This clonotype was picked up many times. CDR3 nucleotide sequence: TGTGCTCACTCCCCCCGGGACAGTGGGGTTGACATTCAGTACTTC. It yields the protein CAHSPRDSGVDIQYF. The chain recombines TRBV6-1 with TRBJ2-4; TRBD1 matches at 7 bases. The CDR3 has 15 amino acids. Germline V gene lookup returns CDR1 MNHNS and CDR2 SASEGT.

This clonotype was counted between two and nine times. V is TRBV6-2 or TRBV6-3 and J is TRBJ1-1; D remains unclear. CDR1 is MNHEY, CDR2 SVGEGT, per germline. Trimming left V 2 bases short and J 4 bases short, with 2 bases between. CDR3 length: 11 amino acids. DNA of the CDR3: TGTGCCAGCAGTTACCCCACTGAAGCTTTCTTT. This gives the protein CASSYPTEAFF.

In this sample, this clonotype turned up many times. The chain uses TRBV29-1 and TRBJ2-1, with D possibly called TRBD1 or TRBD2 (5 bases each). The CDR3 sequence is 13 residues long. Germline values: CDR1 SQVTM, CDR2 ANQGSEA. As DNA, the CDR3 is TGCAGTGACTCGGGGCTGCTGTACAATGAGCAGTTCTTC. Protein sequence: CSDSGLLYNEQFF.

This clonotype came up many times. V and J are TRBV7-9 and TRBJ2-1, with TRBD2 matching 8 bases. The CDR3 length is 15 residues. J gave up 2 bases and V 7 bases, and 7 bases lay outside the gene matches. Germline-derived CDR1 and CDR2 are SEHNR and FQNEAQ (reference sequence). This CDR3 is CASTPIAGTYNEQFF. The CDR3 DNA reads TGTGCCAGCACTCCCATAGCGGGAACCTACAATGAGCAGTTCTTC.

Many counts were recorded for this clonotype. This rearrangement joins TRBV7-8 to TRBJ2-5, with 9 bases fitting TRBD1. The CDR3 covers 14 residues. Germline CDR1 reads SGHVS; CDR2 reads FQNEAQ. Trimming removed 3 bases from V and 4 bases from J; junction bases left unmatched: 3. CDR3 residues: CASSFDRGAETQYF. For the CDR3, the DNA is TGTGCCAGCAGCTTCGACAGGGGGGCAGAGACCCAGTACTTC.

This clonotype was detected many times. The chain couples TRBV29-1 to TRBJ2-7, with D possibly being TRBD2 (6 bases). The CDR3 sequence is 12 residues long. Trimming stripped 8 bases from V and 2 bases from J, with 13 bases between. The germline gives CDR1 SQVTM, CDR2 ANQGSEA. The CDR3 DNA follows: TGCAGCATGCGGCGGGGACCCTACGAGCAGTACTTC. This sequence encodes CSMRRGPYEQYF.

In this sample, this clonotype turned up many times. V and J are TRBV6-5 and TRBJ2-7; perhaps TRBD1 as D (6 bases). V was trimmed by 6 bases and J by 6 bases, leaving 21 bases between them. CDR3 length: 15 amino acids. Germline values: CDR1 MNHEY, CDR2 SVGAGI. CDR3 sequence: CASSNRQVYPFEQYF. The CDR3 DNA follows: TGTGCCAGCAGCAACCGACAGGTTTACCCCTTCGAGCAGTACTTC.

This clonotype was counted ten times or more. V is TRBV7-9 and J is TRBJ2-7; D not resolved. In germline, CDR1 is SEHNR, CDR2 FQNEAQ (reference sequence). This CDR3 comprises 15 residues. V lost 4 bases to trimming and J lost 0 bases, with 13 bases between them. Here the CDR3 reads CASSSLGHGSYEQYF. CDR3 DNA sequence: TGTGCCAGCAGCTCCCTCGGGCACGGCTCCTACGAGCAGTACTTC. Looking up the rest from reference TRBV7-9 and TRBJ2-7 gives the full variable domain: DTGVSQNPRHKITKRGQNVTFRCDPISEHNRLYWYRQTLGQGPEFLTYFQNEAQLEKSRLLSDRFSAERPKGSFSTLEIQRTEQGDSAMYLCASSSLGHGSYEQYFGPGTRLTVT.

This clonotype was recorded at least ten times. The chain has TRBV4-3 and TRBJ1-2; D call uncertain. The CDR3 length is 15 residues. Trimming pared 0 bases from V and 8 bases from J, leaving 16 bases between. Germline-derived CDR1 and CDR2 are LGHNA and YSLEER. In DNA, the CDR3 is TGCGCCAGCAGCCAAGACAAACCGGCGGCAGGAGGCTACACCTTC. Translation: CASSQDKPAAGGYTF.

This clonotype appeared a few times. The V call is TRBV20-1, the J call TRBJ2-7; D is uncertain. The V gene's germline CDR1 is DFQATT and CDR2 SNEGSKA (reference sequence). This CDR3 comprises 13 residues. Trimming stripped 3 bases from V and 0 bases from J, with 9 bases between. The DNA of the CDR3 is TGCAGTGCTAGGACCCGGAGCTCCTACGAGCAGTACTTC. Its protein product is CSARTRSSYEQYF.